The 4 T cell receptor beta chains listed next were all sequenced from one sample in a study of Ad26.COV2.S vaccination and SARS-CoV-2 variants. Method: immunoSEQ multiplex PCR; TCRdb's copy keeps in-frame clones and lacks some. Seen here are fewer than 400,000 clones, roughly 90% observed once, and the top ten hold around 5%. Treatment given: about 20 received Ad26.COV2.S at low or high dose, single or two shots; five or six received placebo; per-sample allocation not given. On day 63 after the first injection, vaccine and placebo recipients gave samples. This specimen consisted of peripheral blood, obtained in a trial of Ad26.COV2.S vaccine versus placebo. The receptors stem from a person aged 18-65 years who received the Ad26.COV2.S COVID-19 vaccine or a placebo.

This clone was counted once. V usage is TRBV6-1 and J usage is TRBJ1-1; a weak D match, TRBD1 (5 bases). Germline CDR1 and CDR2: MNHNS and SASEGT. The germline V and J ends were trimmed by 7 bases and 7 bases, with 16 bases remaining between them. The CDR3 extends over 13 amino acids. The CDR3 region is CASILQAIDEAFF. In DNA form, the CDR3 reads TGTGCCAGCATCCTACAGGCGATCGATGAAGCTTTCTTT.

CDR3 amino acids: CASSIRSAGGLDEQFF. The DNA of the CDR3 is TGTGCCAGTAGTATACGGTCAGCGGGGGGGCTTGATGAGCAGTTCTTC. The chain combines TRBV19 with TRBJ2-1; 10 bases fit TRBD2. The CDR3 loop spans 16 amino acids. Trimming removed 2 bases from V and 8 bases from J; junction bases left unmatched: 9. The germline CDR1 and CDR2 sequences are LNHDA and SQIVND (reference sequence).

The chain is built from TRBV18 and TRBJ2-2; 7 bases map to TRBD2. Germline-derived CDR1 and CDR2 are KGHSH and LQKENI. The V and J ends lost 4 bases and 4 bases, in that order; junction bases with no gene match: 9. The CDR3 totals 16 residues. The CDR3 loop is CASSQRPSGTTGELFF. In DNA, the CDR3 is TGTGCCAGCTCACAGCGACCCAGCGGGACCACCGGGGAGCTGTTTTTT.

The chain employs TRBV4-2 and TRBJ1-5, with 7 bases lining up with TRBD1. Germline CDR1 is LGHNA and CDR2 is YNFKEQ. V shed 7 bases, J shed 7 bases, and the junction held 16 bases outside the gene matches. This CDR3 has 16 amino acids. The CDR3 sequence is CASKVTSGGGGQPQHF. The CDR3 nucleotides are TGTGCCAGCAAGGTCACATCAGGAGGGGGCGGGCAGCCCCAGCATTTT.